The present TCR beta chain was sequenced within a study of T cells in Graves' hyperthyroidism and ophthalmopathy. Researchers amplified the TCR beta CDR3 regions from RNA transcripts. TCR CDR3 regions were first amplified by RT-PCR with HTBI primers. TCRdb re-called the multiplex PCR reads with MiXCR, one entry per CDR3 protein. This sample carries a few hundred thousand distinct CDR3 sequences, more than 11% of them seen once, and the ten largest clones take almost 6%. Study-level findings and limits: Among clonotypes expanded in thyroid above 0.001, most were also found in blood. With a median lead of around 5.9 months before onset, the model predicted ophthalmopathy.

With 5 bases removed from V and 3 bases from J, the gap between germline ends came to 11 bases. The CDR3 has 12 residues. Germline V CDR1 and CDR2: DFQATT, SNEGSKA (reference sequence). Many counts were recorded for this clonotype. The target antigen is unknown. Sequencing used blood. The clonotype comes from a woman in her twenties or thirties with Graves' hyperthyroidism that later progressed to Graves' ophthalmopathy. The chain employs TRBV20-1 and TRBJ2-7; D gene unclear. This CDR3 is CSAPSEHYEQYF. For the CDR3, the DNA is TGCAGTGCTCCTTCGGAGCACTACGAGCAGTACTTC.